Sequencing of this T cell receptor (beta chain) was carried out in a study of blood T cells in healthy people across ages. Whole-study findings and limits: Comparison with aged donors showed that long-lived donors had more naive CD4+ cells and higher diversity.

Using a J-beta primer mix together with a sample-barcoded 5' primer, a second PCR was run for roughly 7 to 12 cycles. Tags on each cDNA molecule came from a template-switch adaptor with 12 random nucleotides. Via MiXCR, TCRdb re-called the 5' RACE reads, giving one row per CDR3 protein. The sample holds 550,000 to 600,000 distinct CDR3 sequences; roughly 28% are singletons and the top ten take approximately 18%. Trimming stripped 2 bases from V and 6 bases from J, with 7 bases between. Germline V gives CDR1 MNHEY, CDR2 SVGEGT. This CDR3 has 12 amino acids. A few counts support this clonotype. Its antigen is as yet unknown. Per sample, extraction of total RNA gave at least 6 micrograms in every case.

The source is a woman between 65 and 79 years old in good health. Material: blood. The rearrangement joins TRBV6-2 or TRBV6-3 to TRBJ2-5; D is uncertain. The CDR3: CASSYGEKTQYF. In DNA form, the CDR3 reads TGTGCCAGCAGTTACGGAGAGAAGACCCAGTACTTC.